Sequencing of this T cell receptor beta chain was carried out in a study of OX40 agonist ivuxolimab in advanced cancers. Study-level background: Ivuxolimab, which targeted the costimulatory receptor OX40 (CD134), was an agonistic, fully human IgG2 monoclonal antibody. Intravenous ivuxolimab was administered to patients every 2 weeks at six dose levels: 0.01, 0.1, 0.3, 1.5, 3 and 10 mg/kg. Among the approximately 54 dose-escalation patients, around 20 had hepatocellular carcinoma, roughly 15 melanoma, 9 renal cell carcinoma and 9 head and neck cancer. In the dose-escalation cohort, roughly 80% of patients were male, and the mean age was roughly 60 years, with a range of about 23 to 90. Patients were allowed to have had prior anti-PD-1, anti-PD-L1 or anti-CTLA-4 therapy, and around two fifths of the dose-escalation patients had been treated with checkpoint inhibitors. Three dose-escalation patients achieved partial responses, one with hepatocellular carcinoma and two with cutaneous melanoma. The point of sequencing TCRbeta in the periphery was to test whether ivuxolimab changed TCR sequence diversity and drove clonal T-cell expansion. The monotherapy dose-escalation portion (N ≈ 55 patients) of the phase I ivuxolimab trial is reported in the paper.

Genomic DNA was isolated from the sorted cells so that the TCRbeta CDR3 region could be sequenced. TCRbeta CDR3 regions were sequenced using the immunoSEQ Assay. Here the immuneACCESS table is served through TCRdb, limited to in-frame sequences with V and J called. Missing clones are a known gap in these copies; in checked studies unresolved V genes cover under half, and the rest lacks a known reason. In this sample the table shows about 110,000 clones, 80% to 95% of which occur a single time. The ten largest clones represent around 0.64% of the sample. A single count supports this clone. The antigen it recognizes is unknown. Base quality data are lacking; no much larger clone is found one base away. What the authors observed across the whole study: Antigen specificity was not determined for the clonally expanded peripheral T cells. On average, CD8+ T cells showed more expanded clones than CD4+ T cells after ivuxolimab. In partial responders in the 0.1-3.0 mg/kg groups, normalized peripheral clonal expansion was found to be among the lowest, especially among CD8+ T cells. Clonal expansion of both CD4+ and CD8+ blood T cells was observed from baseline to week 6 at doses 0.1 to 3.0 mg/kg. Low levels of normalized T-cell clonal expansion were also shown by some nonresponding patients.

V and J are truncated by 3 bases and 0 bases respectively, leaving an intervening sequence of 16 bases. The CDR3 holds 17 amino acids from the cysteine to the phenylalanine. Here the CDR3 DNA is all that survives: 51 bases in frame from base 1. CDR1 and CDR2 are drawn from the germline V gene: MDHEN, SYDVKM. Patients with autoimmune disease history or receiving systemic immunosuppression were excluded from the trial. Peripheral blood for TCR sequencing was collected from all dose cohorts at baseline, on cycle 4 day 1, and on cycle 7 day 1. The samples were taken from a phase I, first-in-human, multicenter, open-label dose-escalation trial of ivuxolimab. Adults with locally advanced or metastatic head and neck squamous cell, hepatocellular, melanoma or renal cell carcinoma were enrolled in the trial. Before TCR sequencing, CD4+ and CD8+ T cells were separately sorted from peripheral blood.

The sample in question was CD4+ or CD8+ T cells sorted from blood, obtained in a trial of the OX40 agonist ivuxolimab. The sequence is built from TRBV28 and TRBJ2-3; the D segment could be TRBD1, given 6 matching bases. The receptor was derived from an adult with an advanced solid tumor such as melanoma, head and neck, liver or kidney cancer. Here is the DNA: TGTGCCAGCAGTTTCCGTCAACAGGGCCCGAGCACAGATACGCAGTATTTT. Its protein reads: CASSFRQQGPSTDTQYF.